A selection of T cell receptor beta chains follows, all from one sample in a study of T cells in Graves' hyperthyroidism and ophthalmopathy. MiXCR, applied by TCRdb to the multiplex PCR reads, yields one record per CDR3 protein. The repertoire holds about half a million distinct CDR3 sequences, with less than 25% as singletons. The specimen was blood. The receptor set was obtained from a man between 18 and 35 years old with Graves' hyperthyroidism. The conserved cysteine and the conserved F or W are not part of the CDR3 here.

TRBV19 | ASSVTVNSNQPQH
TRBV12-3/TRBV12-4 | ASTLSLMNTEAF
TRBV15 | ATSRGRGFGELF
TRBV19 | ASSPWTGPPPQH
TRBV6-1 | ASNQDSRGTEAF
TRBV30 | AWDREMTEAF
TRBV5-1 | ASSLGGGFAYEQY
TRBV10-2 | ASSEASASIRTGELF
TRBV12-3/TRBV12-4 | ASSLDSKGADTQY
TRBV6-5 | ASTISGIYEQY
TRBV11-2 | ASSLGAVFMNTEAF
TRBV28 | ASSFGTGGLQETQY
TRBV27 | ASRGTGTTEEY
TRBV28 | ASGGRGVSNQPQH
TRBV6-1 | ASSDRISSGANVLT
TRBV20-1 | SAGGHSNQPQH
TRBV2 | ASSEVVGDYGYT
TRBV7-2 | ASSFGQGPSNSPLH
TRBV12-5 | ASGLTLRYSPYTGELF
TRBV30 | AWSTGGPDTQY
TRBV7-2 | ASSRWTRGVEAF
TRBV7-8 | ASSHGGLAEQY
TRBV28 | ASRILNFKIDGYT
TRBV6-5 | ASSSRQGAGNQPQH
TRBV6-1 | ASSVHGTLNSPLH
TRBV27 | ASSSQGANGYEQY
TRBV11-3 | ASSWWGGELF
TRBV3-1 | ASSRTGDSPLH
TRBV11-3 | ASSLDRPIETQY
TRBV28 | ASSLWSRETQY
TRBV20-1 | SARKVSTYEQY
TRBV28 | ASRYPGQGGQPQH
TRBV6-1 | ASRRPREYNYGYT
TRBV7-8 | ASSPPRRQRQETQY
TRBV10-3 | AISESPGSSYEQY
TRBV20-1 | SVPTGGYYEQY
TRBV9 | ASSVGRGSQPQH
TRBV18 | ASSSGRTTEAF
TRBV6-1 | ASSPSLAGPLGTQY
TRBV10-3 | AGKGENRGLYGYT
TRBV11-2 | ASSSGGRDTEAF
TRBV5-1 | ASSYVPRGDYEQY
TRBV5-1 | ASSLDGTLLLNYGYT